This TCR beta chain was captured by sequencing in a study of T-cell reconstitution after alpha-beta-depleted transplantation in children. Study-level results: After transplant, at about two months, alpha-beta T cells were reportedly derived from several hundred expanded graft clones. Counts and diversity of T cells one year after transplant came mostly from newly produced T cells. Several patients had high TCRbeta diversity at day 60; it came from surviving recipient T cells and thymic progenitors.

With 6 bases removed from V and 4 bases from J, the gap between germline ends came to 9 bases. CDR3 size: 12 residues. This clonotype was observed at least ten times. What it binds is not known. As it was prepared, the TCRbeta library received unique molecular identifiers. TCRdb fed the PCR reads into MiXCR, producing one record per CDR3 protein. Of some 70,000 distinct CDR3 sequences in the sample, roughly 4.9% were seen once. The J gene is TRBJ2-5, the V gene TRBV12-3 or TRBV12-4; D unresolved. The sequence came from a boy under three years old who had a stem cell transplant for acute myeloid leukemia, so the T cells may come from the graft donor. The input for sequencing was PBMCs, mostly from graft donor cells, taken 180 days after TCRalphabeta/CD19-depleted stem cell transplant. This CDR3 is CASSPSRETQYF. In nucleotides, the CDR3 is TGTGCCAGCAGCCCCAGCCGAGAGACCCAGTACTTC.